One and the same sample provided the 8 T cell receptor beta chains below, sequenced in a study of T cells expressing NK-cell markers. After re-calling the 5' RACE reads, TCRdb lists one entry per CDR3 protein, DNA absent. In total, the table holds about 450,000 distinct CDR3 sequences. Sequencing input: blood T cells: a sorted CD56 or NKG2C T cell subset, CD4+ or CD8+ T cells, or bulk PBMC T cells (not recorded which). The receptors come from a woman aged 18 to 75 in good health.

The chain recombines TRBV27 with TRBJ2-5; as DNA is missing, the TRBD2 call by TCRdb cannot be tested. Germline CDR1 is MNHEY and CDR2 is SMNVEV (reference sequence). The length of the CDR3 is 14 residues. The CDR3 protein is CASRGTSSKETQYF.

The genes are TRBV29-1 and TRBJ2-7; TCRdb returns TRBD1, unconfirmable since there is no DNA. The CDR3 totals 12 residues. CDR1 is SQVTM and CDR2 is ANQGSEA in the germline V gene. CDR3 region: CSVTRATYEQYF.

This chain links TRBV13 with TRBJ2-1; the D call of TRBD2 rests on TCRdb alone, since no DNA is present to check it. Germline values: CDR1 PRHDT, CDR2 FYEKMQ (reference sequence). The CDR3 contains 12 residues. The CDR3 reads CASSLTRIEQFF. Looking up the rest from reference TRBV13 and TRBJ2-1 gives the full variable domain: AAGVIQSPRHLIKEKRETATLKCYPIPRHDTVYWYQQGPGQDPQFLISFYEKMQSDKGSIPDRFSAQQFSDYHSELNMSSLELGDSALYFCASSLTRIEQFFGPGTRLTVL.

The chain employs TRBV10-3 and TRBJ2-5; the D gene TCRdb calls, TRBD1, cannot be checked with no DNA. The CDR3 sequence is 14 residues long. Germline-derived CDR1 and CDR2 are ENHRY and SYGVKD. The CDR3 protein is CAISESGGRKTQYF.

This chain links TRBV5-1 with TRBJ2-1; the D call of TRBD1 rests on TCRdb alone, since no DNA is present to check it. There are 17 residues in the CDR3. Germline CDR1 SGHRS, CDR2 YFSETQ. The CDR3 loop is CASSLATGALRDNEQFF. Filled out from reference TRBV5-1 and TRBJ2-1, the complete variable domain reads KAGVTQTPRYLIKTRGQQVTLSCSPISGHRSVSWYQQTPGQGLQFLFEYFSETQRNKGNFPGRFSGRQFSNSRSEMNVSTLELGDSALYLCASSLATGALRDNEQFFGPGTRLTVL.

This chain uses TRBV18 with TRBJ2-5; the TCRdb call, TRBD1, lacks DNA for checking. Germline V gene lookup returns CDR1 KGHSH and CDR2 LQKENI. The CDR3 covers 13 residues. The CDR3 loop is CASSPTGEETQYF.

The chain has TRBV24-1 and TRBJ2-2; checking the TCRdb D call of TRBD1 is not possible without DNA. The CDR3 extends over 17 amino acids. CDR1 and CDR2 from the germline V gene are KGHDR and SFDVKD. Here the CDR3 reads CATSDSPGVEGTGELFF.

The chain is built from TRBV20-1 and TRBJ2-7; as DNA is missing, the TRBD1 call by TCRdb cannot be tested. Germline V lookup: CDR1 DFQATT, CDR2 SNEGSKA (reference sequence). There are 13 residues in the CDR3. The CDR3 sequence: CSARGDISYEQYF.